Shown below are 32 T cell receptor beta chains from a single sample sequenced in a study of blood T cell repertoires in COVID-19. Clones were read by immunoSEQ multiplex PCR, and TCRdb kept only the in-frame ones, dropping some. Of 80,000 or so clones in the sample, 80% to 85% are singletons; the top ten hold approximately 39%. The source material was peripheral blood. The receptor set was obtained from a woman in her 70s with acute or convalescent COVID-19.

This chain joins TRBV3-1 (or the pseudogene TRBV3-2) and TRBJ2-1; D perhaps matches TRBD2 (5 bases). V lost 3 bases, J lost 5 bases, and 8 bases lay in between. This CDR3 contains 13 residues. In germline, CDR1 is LGHDT, CDR2 YNNKEL (reference sequence). The CDR3 DNA reads as TGTGCCAGCAGCCAGGACGGGAACAATGAGCAGTTCTTC. It is translated as CASSQDGNNEQFF.

The chain recombines TRBV3-1 (or the pseudogene TRBV3-2) with TRBJ1-6; D is possibly TRBD1 (6 bases). This CDR3 has 15 amino acids. The V gene's germline CDR1 is LGHDT and CDR2 YNNKEL (reference sequence). Trimming pared 6 bases from V and 7 bases from J, leaving 16 bases between. The CDR3 DNA follows: TGTGCCAGCAGTCAATCAGGACAGCCGAATTCACCCCTCCACTTT. This sequence encodes CASSQSGQPNSPLHF.

The chain recombines TRBV5-1 with TRBJ1-3; 8 bases line up with TRBD1. V was pared by 1 base and J by 2 bases, with 2 bases of the junction left unmatched. Looked up from germline, CDR1 is SGHRS and CDR2 is YFSETQ. CDR3 length: 15 residues. CDR3 DNA sequence: TGCGCCAGCAGCTTGCAGACAGGGGCTGGAAACACCATATATTTT. Translating gives CASSLQTGAGNTIYF.

The chain couples TRBV29-1 to TRBJ2-1, with TRBD2 matching over 9 bases. The trim removed 4 bases at V and 5 bases at J, leaving 6 bases unmatched. The length of the CDR3 is 14 residues. Germline V gives CDR1 SQVTM, CDR2 ANQGSEA. The chain's CDR3 is CSVVEGLADNEQFF. Written as DNA, the CDR3 is TGCAGCGTTGTCGAGGGACTAGCCGACAATGAGCAGTTCTTC.

The rearrangement joins TRBV7-2 to TRBJ1-1; D possibly corresponds to TRBD1 (6 bases). Germline CDR1 SGHTA, CDR2 FQGNSA. Deletions cut 7 bases from V and 3 bases from J, with 15 bases between. This CDR3 is built from 14 residues. In nucleotides, the CDR3 is TGTGCCAGCATCCGACCCCAGGGGCACACTGAAGCTTTCTTT. It codes for CASIRPQGHTEAFF. Supplemented by reference TRBV7-2 and TRBJ1-1, the full variable domain reads GAGVSQSPSNKVTEKGKDVELRCDPISGHTALYWYRQSLGQGLEFLIYFQGNSAPDKSGLPSDRFSAERTGGSVSTLTIQRTQQEDSAVYLCASIRPQGHTEAFFGQGTRLTVV.

This clone was seen only a few times. The chain recombines TRBV21-1 with TRBJ1-6; TRBD1 was called by the table and not checked on the DNA. TRBV21-1 is assigned pseudogene status. There are 18 residues in the CDR3. CDR3 bases: TGTGCCAGCAGCCCCGCCTGGACAGAAAGGGGGTATAATTCACCCCTCCACTTT. Translated: CASSPAWTERGYNSPLHF.

This clone was recorded a few times. The chain carries TRBV5-1 and TRBJ1-1; D gene ambiguous. The CDR3 loop spans 14 amino acids. The V end lost 0 bases, the J end lost 3 bases, and 9 bases lay between the germline ends. Germline V CDR1 and CDR2: SGHRS, YFSETQ. The CDR3 nucleotides read TGCGCCAGCAGCTTGGAACGGCAGGACACTGAAGCTTTCTTT. Amino acid sequence: CASSLERQDTEAFF.

V is TRBV5-5 and J is TRBJ1-1; D unclear. With 3 bases removed from V and 4 bases from J, the gap between germline ends came to 10 bases. The CDR3 totals 13 residues. Germline assignment: CDR1 SGHKS and CDR2 YYEKEE (reference sequence). CDR3 amino acids: CASSSRASTEAFF. The CDR3 DNA is TGTGCCAGCAGCTCGCGGGCCAGCACTGAAGCTTTCTTT.

The chain joins TRBV30 to TRBJ2-1; the D gene is possibly TRBD2 (5 bases). The CDR3 has 14 residues. The V gene's germline CDR1 is GTSNPN and CDR2 SVGIG (reference sequence). Trimming removed 7 bases from V and 1 base from J, with 14 bases in between. CDR3 bases: TGTGCCTCTAGATGGGTAGCGTCCTACAATGAGCAGTTCTTC. It encodes CASRWVASYNEQFF.

This clone was seen only a few times. The chain carries TRBV30 and TRBJ2-7; tentative D call: TRBD1 (5 bases). Trimming took off 0 bases at V and 3 bases at J, with 9 bases between the two ends. The CDR3 loop spans 13 amino acids. In germline, CDR1 is GTSNPN, CDR2 SVGIG (reference sequence). The CDR3 DNA follows: TGTGCCTGGAGTGTGGGGCAGAGCTACGAGCAGTACTTC. Protein product: CAWSVGQSYEQYF.

The V call is TRBV11-3, the J call TRBJ2-7; no clear D. V was pared by 1 base and J by 11 bases, with 6 bases between. The CDR3 runs 10 residues. In germline, CDR1 is SGHNT, CDR2 YENEEA. For the CDR3, the DNA is TGTGCCAGCAGCTTAGGGGCCGAGTACTTC. Translating gives CASSLGAEYF.

The chain combines TRBV19 with TRBJ1-6; 9 bases map to TRBD1. Germline CDR1 is LNHDA and CDR2 is SQIVND (reference sequence). CDR3 length: 16 residues. V lost 1 base and J lost 8; bases outside the gene matches: 6. The CDR3 reads CASSIGTGGIDSPLHF. The CDR3, as DNA: TGTGCCAGTAGTATAGGAACAGGGGGCATTGATTCACCCCTCCACTTT.

This sequence joins TRBV19 and TRBJ2-1; the D gene is possibly TRBD2 (6 bases). Germline V lookup: CDR1 LNHDA, CDR2 SQIVND (reference sequence). CDR3 length: 14 residues. Trimming shortened V by 6 bases and J by 4 bases, and 13 bases separated the two germline ends. CDR3 nucleotide sequence: TGTGCCAGTAGGTTGGGGCGGGAATACAATGAGCAGTTCTTC. It codes for CASRLGREYNEQFF.

The chain combines TRBV2 with TRBJ2-7; 12 bases map to TRBD1. CDR1 is SNHLY, CDR2 FYNNEI, per germline. Germline trimming cut 8 bases from V and 5 bases from J; bases unmatched to any gene: 10. The CDR3 sequence is 15 residues long. The CDR3 spells CASDDGTGGSNEQYF. In nucleotides, the CDR3 is TGTGCCAGCGACGACGGGACAGGGGGCTCTAACGAGCAGTACTTC. The variable domain in full, completed from reference TRBV2 and TRBJ2-7, reads EPEVTQTPSHQVTQMGQEVILRCVPISNHLYFYWYRQILGQKVEFLVSFYNNEISEKSEIFDDQFSVERPDGSNFTLKIRSTKLEDSAMYFCASDDGTGGSNEQYFGPGTRLTVT.

V is TRBV3-1 (or the pseudogene TRBV3-2) and J is TRBJ1-2; D call uncertain. CDR3 length: 14 residues. Between the trimmed V and J ends, which lost 0 bases and 4 bases, there was a span of 9 bases. Germline CDR1 and CDR2: LGHDT and YNNKEL (reference sequence). The CDR3, as DNA: TGTGCCAGCAGCCAAGAAGTGATCGGCTATGGCTACACCTTC. Its translation: CASSQEVIGYGYTF.

This chain connects TRBV7-2 to TRBJ2-1; 11 bases align to TRBD2. V dropped 5 bases and J dropped 10; count of bases not matched to a gene: 10. The CDR3 spans 15 residues. Germline CDR1 and CDR2: SGHTA and FQGNSA. CDR3 sequence reads: CASSPRVLAGGEQFF. For the CDR3, the DNA is TGTGCCAGCAGCCCACGAGTTCTAGCGGGAGGCGAGCAGTTCTTC.

The chain links TRBV21-1 to TRBJ1-6; whether TRBD1, the table's D call, matches the DNA was not checked. TRBV21-1 is a documented pseudogene. This CDR3 region has 14 residues. The CDR3 DNA is TGTGCCAGCAGCACACAGGGTAACAGGTCACCCCTCCACTTT. As protein: CASSTQGNRSPLHF.

This clone has just a few counts. This chain joins TRBV2 and TRBJ1-4, with D maybe TRBD1 (5 bases). The V end was cut by 7 bases, the J end by 5 bases, with 17 bases between. The germline gives CDR1 SNHLY, CDR2 FYNNEI. CDR3 length: 15 amino acids. CDR3: CASKHLGGPNEKLFF. CDR3 DNA sequence: TGTGCCAGCAAGCATCTGGGGGGTCCAAATGAAAAACTGTTTTTT. The entire variable domain, with the rest obtained from reference TRBV2 and TRBJ1-4, is as follows: EPEVTQTPSHQVTQMGQEVILRCVPISNHLYFYWYRQILGQKVEFLVSFYNNEISEKSEIFDDQFSVERPDGSNFTLKIRSTKLEDSAMYFCASKHLGGPNEKLFFGSGTQLSVL.

There are a few counts of this clone. The chain recombines TRBV7-8 with TRBJ1-6, with D possibly matching TRBD1 (5 bases). Trimming pared 5 bases from V and 8 bases from J, leaving 19 bases between. This CDR3 is 16 amino acids long. Germline V gives CDR1 SGHVS, CDR2 FQNEAQ. CDR3 sequence (DNA): TGTGCCAGCAGCCGTCTAGGGGCGGGGGGACATTCACCCCTCCACTTT. It encodes CASSRLGAGGHSPLHF.

The rearrangement links TRBV27 to TRBJ2-7; 8 nucleotides match TRBD2. V shed 6 bases and J 0 bases; nucleotides not matched to a gene: 7. This CDR3 has 15 residues. Germline loops: CDR1 MNHEY, CDR2 SMNVEV (reference sequence). CDR3: CASRRSGSGSYEQYF. The CDR3 bases are TGTGCCAGCAGACGAAGCGGGAGCGGCTCCTACGAGCAGTACTTC.

This chain joins TRBV24-1 and TRBJ2-2, with TRBD2 matching 11 bases. The CDR3 extends over 17 amino acids. CDR1 and CDR2 (germline): KGHDR, SFDVKD. J gave up 4 bases and V 3 bases, and 6 bases lay outside the gene matches. This chain's CDR3 is CATSDVTSGRGTGELFF. The CDR3 DNA reads TGTGCCACCAGTGATGTTACTAGCGGGAGAGGCACCGGGGAGCTGTTTTTT.

The chain combines TRBV24-1 with TRBJ2-1; a weak D match, TRBD1 (6 bases). Trimming took off 4 bases at V and 0 bases at J, with 12 bases between the two ends. The length of the CDR3 is 16 residues. The V gene's germline CDR1 is KGHDR and CDR2 SFDVKD. In DNA form, the CDR3 reads TGTGCCACCAGTGACTTAAGGGGGAGCTCCTACAATGAGCAGTTCTTC. Protein sequence: CATSDLRGSSYNEQFF.

J is TRBJ2-3 and V is TRBV7-2; 7 bases line up with TRBD2. With 1 base clipped from V and 5 bases from J, the junction kept 9 bases outside the gene matches. The germline CDR1 and CDR2 sequences are SGHTA and FQGNSA. This CDR3 contains 16 residues. The CDR3 is CASSLDTSGGKDTQYF. The DNA for the CDR3 is TGTGCCAGCAGCTTAGACACCTCGGGAGGAAAAGATACGCAGTATTTT.

CDR3 sequence reads: CSASGYSWTRRGTEAFF. CDR3 in DNA: TGCAGTGCTAGTGGCTATTCGTGGACGCGTCGGGGCACTGAAGCTTTCTTT. The gene calls are TRBV20-1 and TRBJ1-1; D unresolved. The germline V gene encodes CDR1 DFQATT and CDR2 SNEGSKA (reference sequence). The CDR3 has 17 residues. The V gene lost 3 bases and the J gene lost 4 bases, with 24 bases spanning the gap.

The gene calls are TRBV27 and TRBJ1-3, with D maybe TRBD1 (6 bases). V lost 11 bases and J lost 0, with 14 bases in between. Germline-derived CDR1 and CDR2 are MNHEY and SMNVEV (reference sequence). The CDR3 loop spans 14 amino acids. CDR3 nucleotide sequence: TGTGCCGCCTGGGGGCCCCACTCTGGAAACACCATATATTTT. Its translation is CAAWGPHSGNTIYF.

The chain recombines TRBV5-1 with TRBJ2-1; D perhaps matches TRBD1 (5 bases). Germline CDR1 is SGHRS and CDR2 is YFSETQ. This CDR3 comprises 14 residues. Trimming stripped 4 bases from V and 4 bases from J, with 12 bases between. The CDR3 nucleotides are TGCGCCAGCAGCCCGCGCCAGGGTTACAATGAGCAGTTCTTC. Protein sequence: CASSPRQGYNEQFF.

This chain links TRBV19 with TRBJ1-5; possible D gene TRBD1, 6 bases. Between the trimmed V and J ends, which lost 4 bases and 7 bases, there was a span of 20 bases. The CDR3 loop spans 16 amino acids. Germline V gene data show CDR1 as LNHDA and CDR2 as SQIVND (reference sequence). For the CDR3, the DNA is TGTGCCAGTAGTACCGAGGACAGCTCTCAGCGCCAGCCCCAGCATTTT. As protein: CASSTEDSSQRQPQHF.

V usage is TRBV5-6 and J usage is TRBJ2-1; 8 bases fit TRBD2. Trimming at V came to 9 bases and at J to 9 bases, leaving 17 bases not matched to a gene. Germline assignment: CDR1 SGHDT and CDR2 YYEEEE. CDR3 length: 15 amino acids. The CDR3 protein is CATQREQGYRREQFF. In DNA form, the CDR3 reads TGTGCCACCCAGCGGGAGCAAGGATATAGGCGTGAGCAGTTCTTC. The entire variable domain, with the rest obtained from reference TRBV5-6 and TRBJ2-1, is as follows: DAGVTQSPTHLIKTRGQQVTLRCSPKSGHDTVSWYQQALGQGPQFIFQYYEEEERQRGNFPDRFSGHQFPNYSSELNVNALLLGDSALYLCATQREQGYRREQFFGPGTRLTVL.

This clone appeared once. The gene calls are TRBV6-6 and TRBJ1-2; 7 nucleotides align to TRBD1. This CDR3 has 14 residues. V dropped 6 bases and J dropped 5; count of bases not matched to a gene: 9. Germline V gene data show CDR1 as MNHNY and CDR2 as SVGAGI (reference sequence). The CDR3 region has the DNA TGTGCCAGCAGCCCTGGACAGGACGCGTATGGCTACACCTTC. The encoded protein is CASSPGQDAYGYTF.

This chain connects TRBV5-1 to TRBJ1-1, with 10 nucleotides matching TRBD1. CDR1 and CDR2 from the germline V gene are SGHRS and YFSETQ. V lost 0 bases, J lost 3 bases, and 11 bases stayed unmatched. The CDR3 is made up of 18 amino acids. The CDR3 reads CASSLVGTGAGGDTEAFF. Here the CDR3 DNA reads TGCGCCAGCAGCTTGGTAGGGACAGGGGCTGGCGGTGACACTGAAGCTTTCTTT.

V and J are TRBV3-1 (or the pseudogene TRBV3-2) and TRBJ2-1; 10 bases map to TRBD2. This CDR3 contains 16 residues. Trimming at V came to 1 base and at J to 6 bases, leaving 6 bases not matched to a gene. Germline V CDR1 and CDR2: LGHDT, YNNKEL (reference sequence). DNA for the CDR3: TGTGCCAGCAGCCAAGTTCTGTCTAGCGGGAGCAATGAGCAGTTCTTC. It codes for CASSQVLSSGSNEQFF.

The chain recombines TRBV27 with TRBJ2-7; 8 bases line up with TRBD1. CDR1 and CDR2 (germline): MNHEY, SMNVEV (reference sequence). Trimming cost V 1 base and J 6 bases; bases outside gene matches: 2. This CDR3 contains 13 residues. CDR3 DNA sequence: TGTGCCAGCAGTTTATATACAGGGGGCGAGCAGTACTTC. Its protein is CASSLYTGGEQYF.